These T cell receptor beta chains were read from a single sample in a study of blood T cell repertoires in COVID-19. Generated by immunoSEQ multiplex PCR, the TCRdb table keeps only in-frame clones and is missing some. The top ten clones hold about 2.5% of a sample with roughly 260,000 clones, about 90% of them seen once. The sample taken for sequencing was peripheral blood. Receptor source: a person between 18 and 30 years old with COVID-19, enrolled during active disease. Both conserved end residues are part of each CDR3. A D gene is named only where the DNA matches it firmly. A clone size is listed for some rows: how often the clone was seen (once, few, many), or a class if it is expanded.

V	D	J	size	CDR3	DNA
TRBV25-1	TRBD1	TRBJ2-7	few	CASSRDSGTGAYEQYF	TGTGCCAGCAGTCGGGACTCCGGGACAGGGGCCTACGAGCAGTACTTC
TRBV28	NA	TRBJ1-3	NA	CASNKGRGGSRATIYF	TGTGCCAGCAATAAGGGGCGGGGGGGCTCTAGGGCCACCATATATTTT
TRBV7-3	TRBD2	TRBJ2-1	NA	CASSPTSVGEQFF	TGTGCCAGCAGCCCTACTAGCGTTGGTGAGCAGTTCTTC
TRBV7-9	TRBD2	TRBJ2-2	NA	CASSNSGRTGELFF	TGTGCCAGCAGCAACAGCGGGAGGACCGGGGAGCTGTTTTTT
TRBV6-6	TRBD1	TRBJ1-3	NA	CASRGGTGGTGGTIYF	TGTGCCAGCAGGGGTGGGACAGGGGGGACGGGTGGCACCATATATTTT
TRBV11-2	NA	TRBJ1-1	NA	CASSLGTTNAEAFF	TGTGCCAGCAGCTTAGGGACAACGAACGCTGAAGCTTTCTTT
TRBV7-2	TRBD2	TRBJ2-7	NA	CASSQAGDSYEQYF	TGTGCCAGCAGCCAAGCGGGAGACTCCTACGAGCAGTACTTC
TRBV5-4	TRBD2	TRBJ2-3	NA	CASSSGGRRPTDTQYF	TGTGCCAGCAGTTCGGGGGGGAGGCGACCCACAGATACGCAGTATTTT
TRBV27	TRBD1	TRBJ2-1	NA	CASTESDRVGNEQFF	TGTGCCAGCACTGAATCCGACAGGGTTGGTAATGAGCAGTTCTTC
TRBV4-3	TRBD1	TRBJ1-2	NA	CASSPGQGTYGYTF	TGCGCCAGCAGCCCGGGACAGGGGACGTATGGCTACACCTTC